The 26 T cell receptor beta chains given below trace back to one sample, sequenced in a study of patients and donors after allogeneic stem cell transplantation. One entry per CDR3 protein results from TCRdb running MiXCR on the RT-PCR reads. The repertoire holds under 200,000 distinct CDR3 sequences, approximately 30% seen once, with about 3% in the top ten. Sequencing used blood, either unsorted or a sorted T cell fraction (not recorded which). These receptors were collected from a human donor who was either an allogeneic HSCT recipient or a stem cell or donor lymphocyte infusion donor (not recorded which). It is not recorded whose cells these are; they may come from a transplant donor.

CDR3 amino acids: CASTDGYNEQFF. CDR3 sequence (DNA): TGTGCCAGCACCGACGGGTACAATGAGCAGTTCTTC. V gene TRBV4-2 combines with J gene TRBJ2-1; D is unclear. Germline CDR1 LGHNA, CDR2 YNFKEQ. Trimming shortened V by 7 bases and J by 4 bases, and 8 bases separated the two germline ends. The CDR3 runs 12 residues.

This clonotype was picked up a small number of times. The chain uses TRBV20-1 and TRBJ1-1, with a weak D call TRBD1 (5 bases). V shed 3 bases and J shed 0 bases, with 17 bases lying between them. The germline gives CDR1 DFQATT, CDR2 SNEGSKA (reference sequence). The CDR3 is 16 residues long. The CDR3, as DNA: TGCAGTGCTAGGCCGGGACCCCCTTCGGTGAACACTGAAGCTTTCTTT. Amino acids: CSARPGPPSVNTEAFF.

This clonotype was detected only a few times. The chain has TRBV5-8 and TRBJ1-2, with D perhaps TRBD1 (5 bases). Germline-derived CDR1 and CDR2 are SGHTS and YDEGEE. The CDR3 consists of 13 residues. Trimming left V 0 bases short and J 7 bases short, with 10 bases between. The CDR3 sequence is CASSLEGTRGYTF. For the CDR3, the DNA is TGTGCCAGCAGCTTGGAAGGGACTCGTGGCTACACCTTC.

The chain couples TRBV20-1 to TRBJ2-4; 10 bases match TRBD2. Germline lookup yields CDR1 DFQATT and CDR2 SNEGSKA (reference sequence). The CDR3 covers 12 residues. V gave up 3 bases and J gave up 7 bases; unmatched junction bases: 0. The CDR3 DNA sequence: TGCAGTGCTAGGACTAGCGGGAACATTCAGTACTTC. This translates into CSARTSGNIQYF.

This clonotype was seen a single time. This chain connects TRBV4-2 to TRBJ2-5; 10 nucleotides line up with TRBD2. The germline CDR1 and CDR2 sequences are LGHNA and YNFKEQ. Trimming took 1 base from V and 5 from J; bases not matched to a gene: 7. The CDR3 contains 16 residues. The CDR3 DNA follows: TGTGCCAGCAGCCAAGCCAGCGGGAGGGCCAGCGAGACCCAGTACTTC. Protein sequence: CASSQASGRASETQYF.

This clonotype came up a few times. The V call is TRBV6-5, the J call TRBJ1-2; D remains unclear. With 5 bases removed from V and 5 bases from J, the gap between germline ends came to 15 bases. CDR3 length: 14 residues. Germline assignment: CDR1 MNHEY and CDR2 SVGAGI. The CDR3 region is CASSNEGRRYGYTF. CDR3 sequence (DNA): TGTGCCAGCAGTAACGAGGGCCGCCGATATGGCTACACCTTC.

This rearrangement joins TRBV4-3 to TRBJ2-7, with D perhaps matching TRBD1 (6 bases). V lost 4 bases, J lost 1 base, and 17 bases lay in between. The germline V gene has CDR1 LGHNA and CDR2 YSLEER. This CDR3 comprises 16 residues. As DNA, the CDR3 is TGCGCCAGCAGCCCAGTAGCTGGCAGGGGATCCTACGAGCAGTACTTC. Translation: CASSPVAGRGSYEQYF.

V is TRBV4-1 and J is TRBJ2-7; D perhaps matches TRBD2 (5 bases). V gave up 2 bases and J gave up 1 base, with 12 bases separating them. The CDR3 extends over 15 amino acids. From germline, CDR1 is MGHRA and CDR2 YSYEKL. The CDR3 DNA follows: TGCGCCAGCAGCCAAAGAGGGAGCTTTTCCTACGAGCAGTACTTC. It yields the protein CASSQRGSFSYEQYF.

This clonotype was seen just once. This chain connects TRBV4-3 to TRBJ2-1; 11 nucleotides agree with TRBD2. Germline V CDR1 and CDR2: LGHNA, YSLEER. CDR3 size: 17 residues. V was clipped by 0 bases and J by 7 bases; unmatched bases: 8. The CDR3 loop reads CASSQDRGTSGGNEQFF. The CDR3 nucleotides are TGCGCCAGCAGCCAAGATCGAGGAACTAGCGGGGGAAATGAGCAGTTCTTC.

The V gene is TRBV5-1, the J gene TRBJ2-2, with D hard to call. Germline V gives CDR1 SGHRS, CDR2 YFSETQ. This CDR3 is built from 13 residues. The V and J ends lost 4 bases and 1 base respectively, with 5 bases between them. The CDR3 here is CASSPGNTGELFF. CDR3 DNA sequence: TGCGCCAGCAGCCCGGGGAACACCGGGGAGCTGTTTTTT.

The chain couples TRBV27 to TRBJ1-6; D is perhaps TRBD1 (6 bases). V was cut by 0 bases and J by 6 bases, with 12 bases left in between. This CDR3 contains 16 residues. CDR1 MNHEY and CDR2 SMNVEV come from the germline V gene (reference sequence). The CDR3 DNA reads TGTGCCAGCAGTTTATCGGCGGGGGCTAGTAATTCACCCCTCCACTTT. Its translation is CASSLSAGASNSPLHF.

This chain links TRBV7-6 with TRBJ1-1; D is ambiguous. CDR1 is SGHVS and CDR2 is FNYEAQ in the germline V gene. The V and J ends lost 5 bases and 5 bases respectively, with 15 bases between them. CDR3 length: 14 amino acids. The CDR3 DNA is TGTGCCAGCAGCACGGGTTTCCACGGAACTGAAGCTTTCTTT. This codes for CASSTGFHGTEAFF.

This chain connects TRBV29-1 to TRBJ2-1; D is undetermined. From germline, CDR1 is SQVTM and CDR2 ANQGSEA. The CDR3 length is 10 residues. Trimming stripped 4 bases from V and 8 bases from J, with 6 bases between. The CDR3 is CSVVGYEQFF. CDR3 nucleotide sequence: TGCAGCGTTGTGGGGTATGAGCAGTTCTTC.

The V and J genes are TRBV10-2 and TRBJ2-4; a possible D gene is TRBD2 (6 bases). The CDR3 is 15 amino acids. The V end lost 2 bases, the J end lost 8 bases, and 16 bases lay between the germline ends. Germline V gene data show CDR1 as WSHSY and CDR2 as SAAADI. The CDR3 sequence: CASSEGEVFADIQYF. CDR3 coding DNA: TGCGCCAGCAGTGAGGGGGAGGTTTTTGCGGACATTCAGTACTTC.

V and J are TRBV10-3 and TRBJ1-6; TRBD1 matches 8 bases. J lost 7 bases, V lost 2 bases, and 4 bases had no gene match. Germline V CDR1 and CDR2: ENHRY, SYGVKD. There are 15 residues in the CDR3. CDR3 nucleotide sequence: TGTGCCATCAGTGAGGCAGGGGACAGGAATTCACCCCTCCACTTT. The encoded protein is CAISEAGDRNSPLHF.

This chain joins TRBV5-6 and TRBJ2-1, with D possibly TRBD1 on 6 matching bases. The CDR3 length is 16 residues. In germline, CDR1 is SGHDT, CDR2 YYEEEE. V lost 2 bases, J lost 2 bases, and 14 bases lay in between. The CDR3 DNA reads TGTGCCAGCAGCTTTATTGGGCAGGGGACCTACAATGAGCAGTTCTTC. Protein product: CASSFIGQGTYNEQFF.

This clonotype was observed a handful of times. This chain joins TRBV12-3 or TRBV12-4 and TRBJ2-5; the match to TRBD1 covers 7 bases. The CDR3 has 15 amino acids. Trimming at V came to 1 base and at J to 5 bases, leaving 7 bases not matched to a gene. The CDR3 DNA is TGTGCCAGCAGTTTAGGACAGGGCAAAATGGAGACCCAGTACTTC. As protein: CASSLGQGKMETQYF.

A word on this clonotype: Mismatch with germline at one junction end may stem from a read error. This chain joins TRBV12-3 or TRBV12-4 and TRBJ2-3, with a possible D match to TRBD2 (5 bases). CDR3 length equals 13 residues. DNA for the CDR3: TGTGCCTGCAGTCTACGGGATACAGATACGCAGTATTTT. This translates into CACSLRDTDTQYF.

This clonotype was seen a few times. The chain has TRBV28 and TRBJ1-2; D perhaps matches TRBD1 (5 bases). This CDR3 region has 13 residues. CDR1 and CDR2 from the germline V gene are MDHEN and SYDVKM. Trimming took off 8 bases at V and 0 bases at J, with 10 bases between the two ends. CDR3 bases: TGTGCCAGCGCTCAGGGCACTAACTATGGCTACACCTTC. Its translation is CASAQGTNYGYTF.

The rearrangement uses TRBV15 and TRBJ2-7, with TRBD1 matching 8 bases. The V and J ends lost 3 bases and 4 bases, in that order; junction bases with no gene match: 2. The germline V gene has CDR1 LNHNV and CDR2 YYDKDF (reference sequence). This CDR3 contains 13 residues. The DNA for the CDR3 is TGTGCCACCAGCAGGGACAGGGAATACGAGCAGTACTTC. Encoded protein: CATSRDREYEQYF.

In its sample, this clonotype was seen a few times. The rearrangement joins TRBV6-2 or TRBV6-3 to TRBJ1-5; no definite D call. The CDR3 length is 12 residues. The germline gives CDR1 MNHEY, CDR2 SVGEGT. Trimming removed 2 bases from V and 11 bases from J, with 10 bases in between. The CDR3 coding sequence is TGTGCCAGCAGTTACGAGGGTCGCACCCAGCATTTT. It specifies CASSYEGRTQHF.

The chain employs TRBV4-3 and TRBJ1-6, with D maybe TRBD1 (5 bases). Trimming cost V 0 bases and J 0 bases, with 12 bases left between them. The CDR3 covers 18 residues. Germline loops: CDR1 LGHNA, CDR2 YSLEER. DNA of the CDR3: TGCGCCAGCAGCCAAGAGGGGGTTGGTGGCTCCTATAATTCACCCCTCCACTTT. Translation gives CASSQEGVGGSYNSPLHF.

The chain employs TRBV20-1 and TRBJ2-1; D perhaps matches TRBD2 (6 bases). This CDR3 region has 12 residues. CDR1 and CDR2 (germline): DFQATT, SNEGSKA (reference sequence). V dropped 2 bases and J dropped 9 bases, with 11 bases sitting between them. The CDR3 nucleotides read TGCAGTGCTAGACTTAGGGGAGGTGAGCAGTTCTTC. Protein product: CSARLRGGEQFF.

V usage is TRBV5-5 and J usage is TRBJ2-7; 7 nucleotides match TRBD1. This CDR3 contains 15 residues. Germline lookup yields CDR1 SGHKS and CDR2 YYEKEE (reference sequence). Losses at the gene ends were 4 bases for V and 2 bases for J; bases not matched to a gene: 9. The CDR3 bases are TGTGCCAGCAGCCTCCAACAGGGGACCCCCTACGAGCAGTACTTC. This codes for CASSLQQGTPYEQYF.

This CDR3 is CASSLHPDRGCEQYF. The DNA of the CDR3 is TGCGCCAGCAGCCTCCACCCGGACAGGGGGTGCGAGCAGTACTTC. The chain joins TRBV4-1 to TRBJ2-7; 10 bases align to TRBD1. The CDR3 has 15 residues. Trimming removed 4 bases from V and 6 bases from J; junction bases left unmatched: 9. CDR1 and CDR2 from the germline V gene are MGHRA and YSYEKL.

The chain uses TRBV20-1 and TRBJ1-4; D is possibly TRBD1 (6 bases). This CDR3 comprises 15 residues. The germline V gene encodes CDR1 DFQATT and CDR2 SNEGSKA (reference sequence). V lost 5 bases to trimming and J lost 0 bases, with 13 bases between them. As DNA, the CDR3 is TGCAGTGCTTCAGGGGTGGGAGCAACTAATGAAAAACTGTTTTTT. Translated, it gives CSASGVGATNEKLFF.